This TCR beta chain was observed in a study of cytomegalovirus exposure and HLA in healthy donors. Study results and caveats: Information on immune exposure was restricted to one variable (CMV serostatus). Later on, an analysis showed TCR association rates differing by HLA locus, with DRB1 the most and HLA-C the fewest.

The ends were cut back, 0 bases at V and 5 bases at J, with 28 bases in the middle. This CDR3 is 20 amino acids long. Looked up from germline, CDR1 is LGHNA and CDR2 is YNFKEQ. Healthy donors of bone marrow made up the group. The PCR employed 60 Vbeta primers together with 13 Jbeta primers. Here immunoSEQ multiplex PCR was the method, and the copy in TCRdb shows in-frame clones only, minus some. The sample has about 130,000 clones; around 76% are singletons. For this clone: Its antigen remains unidentified.

This clonotype was obtained from a woman aged 55 to 70 in good health and CMV-seropositive. Material for sequencing was PBMCs. This chain joins TRBV4-2 and TRBJ1-1; D is uncertain. As DNA, the CDR3 is TGTGCCAGCAGCCAAGATACGGAGTTAGGACCGTCACGTTCGGGGACTGAAGCTTTCTTT. This encodes CASSQDTELGPSRSGTEAFF.